The 17 T cell receptor beta chains given below trace back to one sample, sequenced in a study of T cells expressing NK-cell markers (dated by TCRdb to 2020 to 2022). Libraries were built with 5' RACE. Sequenced using an Illumina HiSeq 2000. TCRdb reprocessed the sequencing reads and holds a single record per CDR3 protein sequence, with no DNA. For this sample, the table gives 300,000 or so distinct CDR3 sequences. Together, the top ten hold 3.5% to 5% of the sample. The sequenced material came from blood T cells: a sorted CD56 or NKG2C T cell subset, CD4+ or CD8+ T cells, or bulk PBMC T cells (not recorded which). All receptors derive from a woman between 18 and 70 years old in good health.

The chain employs TRBV10-3 and TRBJ1-2. The germline V gene has CDR1 ENHRY and CDR2 SYGVKD. The CDR3 length is 12 residues. The CDR3 spells CAISDRERGYTF.

The chain has TRBV6-5 and TRBJ2-4; lacking DNA, the TRBD2 call made by TCRdb goes unchecked. The CDR3 totals 16 residues. The germline gives CDR1 MNHEY, CDR2 SVGAGI. Here the CDR3 reads CASSYTTSGGRDIQYF.

The chain couples TRBV18 to TRBJ2-3; without DNA, the TCRdb call of TRBD1 cannot be checked. The CDR3 sequence is 16 residues long. Looked up from germline, CDR1 is KGHSH and CDR2 is LQKENI. CDR3: CASSPPETGPTDTQYF.

The V gene is TRBV14, the J gene TRBJ2-7; TCRdb picks TRBD2, but there is no DNA to check that call. Germline V gives CDR1 SGHDN, CDR2 FVKESK. CDR3 length: 15 residues. The CDR3 spells CASSQDSSGYYEQYF. Looking up the rest from reference TRBV14 and TRBJ2-7 gives the full variable domain: EAGVTQFPSHSVIEKGQTVTLRCDPISGHDNLYWYRRVMGKEIKFLLHFVKESKQDESGMPNNRFLAERTGGTYSTLKVQPAELEDSGVYFCASSQDSSGYYEQYFGPGTRLTVT.

This chain links TRBV12-3 or TRBV12-4 with TRBJ1-5; TCRdb reports TRBD1, a call that lacks DNA to check it against. The CDR3 sequence is 19 residues long. CDR3: CASSSIGTGHTGSNQPQHF.

The chain recombines TRBV25-1 with TRBJ1-4. There are 16 residues in the CDR3. The germline V gene encodes CDR1 MGHDK and CDR2 SYGVNS. The CDR3: CASSDQTPGLNEKLFF.

The chain is built from TRBV18 and TRBJ2-1; TCRdb's D gene call, TRBD2, goes unchecked for lack of DNA. The CDR3 has 16 amino acids. From germline, CDR1 is KGHSH and CDR2 LQKENI. This chain's CDR3 is CASSPPLAGGSNEQFF.

V is TRBV7-2 and J is TRBJ2-3; TCRdb's D gene call, TRBD1, goes unchecked for lack of DNA. Germline V CDR1 and CDR2: SGHTA, FQGNSA. The length of the CDR3 is 12 residues. This CDR3 is CASGGGRGTQYF.

The chain links TRBV12-3 or TRBV12-4 to TRBJ1-4. There are 14 residues in the CDR3. This chain's CDR3 is CASSSPATNEKLFF.

CDR3 protein: CASSPLSLPGGELFF. V and J are TRBV11-2 and TRBJ2-2; no DNA is available, so the TRBD1 call from TCRdb remains unchecked. The CDR3 spans 15 residues. Germline V gene sequence: CDR1 SGHAT, CDR2 FQNNGV. The variable domain in full, with the rest retrieved from reference TRBV11-2 and TRBJ2-2, is EAGVAQSPRYKIIEKRQSVAFWCNPISGHATLYWYQQILGQGPKLLIQFQNNGVVDDSQLPKDRFSAERLKGVDSTLKIQPAKLEDSAVYLCASSPLSLPGGELFFGEGSRLTVL.

The CDR3: CASSYGGLEQYF. This chain joins TRBV6-6 and TRBJ2-7; with no DNA, the TCRdb D assignment of TRBD1 cannot be verified. Germline CDR1 is MNHNY and CDR2 is SVGAGI (reference sequence). The CDR3 loop spans 12 amino acids.

The genes are TRBV2 and TRBJ2-3; TCRdb designates TRBD2, a call that cannot be tested without DNA. The CDR3 is 13 residues long. Germline V gene lookup returns CDR1 SNHLY and CDR2 FYNNEI. The CDR3 sequence is CASSGEFTDTQYF. The full variable domain, in which reference TRBV2 and TRBJ2-3 provide the parts outside the CDR3, is EPEVTQTPSHQVTQMGQEVILRCVPISNHLYFYWYRQILGQKVEFLVSFYNNEISEKSEIFDDQFSVERPDGSNFTLKIRSTKLEDSAMYFCASSGEFTDTQYFGPGTRLTVL.

This rearrangement joins TRBV19 to TRBJ2-2; TCRdb's D call of TRBD1 is untestable without DNA. The V gene's germline CDR1 is LNHDA and CDR2 SQIVND (reference sequence). The CDR3 runs 15 residues. The CDR3 reads CASSRGQPNTGELFF.

The chain uses TRBV7-9 and TRBJ2-2. This CDR3 is 15 amino acids long. Germline CDR1 is SEHNR and CDR2 is FQNEAQ (reference sequence). CDR3 protein: CASSLGLPNTGELFF. Combining the CDR3 with reference TRBV7-9 and TRBJ2-2 gives the whole variable domain DTGVSQNPRHKITKRGQNVTFRCDPISEHNRLYWYRQTLGQGPEFLTYFQNEAQLEKSRLLSDRFSAERPKGSFSTLEIQRTEQGDSAMYLCASSLGLPNTGELFFGEGSRLTVL.

The rearrangement uses TRBV6-1 and TRBJ2-7; the D call of TRBD2 rests on TCRdb alone, since no DNA is present to check it. This CDR3 is 15 amino acids long. CDR1 is MNHNS, CDR2 SASEGT, per germline. This chain's CDR3 is CASSRGDSSSYEQYF.

V usage is TRBV7-2 and J usage is TRBJ2-2. This CDR3 has 15 amino acids. Germline CDR1 is SGHTA and CDR2 is FQGNSA. CDR3 amino acids: CASSLTLSNTGELFF.

V and J are TRBV20-1 and TRBJ2-2; TCRdb's D gene call, TRBD2, goes unchecked for lack of DNA. The CDR3 has 15 residues. The germline V gene encodes CDR1 DFQATT and CDR2 SNEGSKA (reference sequence). This CDR3 is CSAREDWTNTGELFF.